One sample yielded the 26 T cell receptor beta chains listed below, sequenced in a study of metastatic and nonmetastatic thyroid tumors. TCRdb reanalyzed the PCR reads via MiXCR. This sample yields 65,000 or so clones, of which 4% to 4.5% are seen a single time; 20% to 25% belongs to the top ten. The entire patient cohort was treatment-naive prior to thyroid surgery. The sequencing input was blood. The receptors shown here come from a female donor with papillary thyroid cancer or a benign thyroid nodule (not recorded which). Some clones in this sample may be carry-over from other donors' samples.

This clone was seen repeatedly, ten times or more. The CDR3 region is CASSTRTSAYTDTQYF. The CDR3 region has the DNA TGTGCCAGCAGCACCCGGACTAGCGCATACACAGATACGCAGTATTTT. The chain carries TRBV7-9 and TRBJ2-3; 9 bases fit TRBD2. CDR1 is SEHNR, CDR2 FQNEAQ, per germline (reference sequence). The CDR3 length is 16 residues. The trim removed 5 bases at V and 2 bases at J, leaving 8 bases unmatched.

This clone was recorded many times. The chain has TRBV5-1 and TRBJ2-1, with unresolved D. Trimming took 2 bases from V and 9 from J, leaving 15 bases between them. Germline lookup yields CDR1 SGHRS and CDR2 YFSETQ. The CDR3 has 14 residues. The CDR3 region is CASSFTLFSGEQFF. As DNA, the CDR3 is TGCGCCAGCAGCTTTACCCTTTTTTCAGGTGAGCAGTTCTTC.

The table lists this clone with a few counts. The chain links TRBV24-1 to TRBJ2-2; TRBD1 agrees at 9 bases. CDR1 KGHDR and CDR2 SFDVKD come from the germline V gene. V gave up 5 bases and J gave up 3 bases; unmatched junction bases: 6. The CDR3 extends over 16 amino acids. Here the CDR3 DNA reads TGTGCCACCAGTGCCGGGACAGGGTTAGACACCGGGGAGCTGTTTTTT. As protein: CATSAGTGLDTGELFF.

The table lists this clone with a few counts. J is TRBJ1-3 and V is TRBV6-6; D perhaps matches TRBD1 (5 bases). Germline V lookup: CDR1 MNHNY, CDR2 SVGAGI (reference sequence). There are 14 residues in the CDR3. V lost 2 bases and J 9 bases, leaving 14 bases between the germline ends. The CDR3 nucleotides are TGTGCCAGCAGTTACGGCGCGGGGCTCGGCACCATATATTTT. This encodes CASSYGAGLGTIYF.

This clone was found many times. The chain employs TRBV10-3 and TRBJ1-1, with TRBD1 matching over 7 bases. Looked up from germline, CDR1 is ENHRY and CDR2 is SYGVKD. The CDR3 runs 13 residues. Germline trimming cut 10 bases from V and 6 bases from J; bases unmatched to any gene: 11. CDR3 sequence: CATGQDDFSEAFF. For the CDR3, the DNA is TGTGCCACCGGACAGGATGATTTCTCTGAAGCTTTCTTT.

The chain links TRBV6-1 to TRBJ2-3; D is ambiguous. The CDR3 loop spans 11 amino acids. Trimming pared 7 bases from V and 2 bases from J, leaving 4 bases between. Per germline, CDR1 MNHNS and CDR2 SASEGT. The CDR3 loop reads CASTFTDTQYF. DNA for the CDR3: TGTGCCAGCACATTCACAGATACGCAGTATTTT.

This clone came up a few times. The gene calls are TRBV7-8 and TRBJ1-5; TRBD1 might be the D (5 bases). Germline loops: CDR1 SGHVS, CDR2 FQNEAQ. The CDR3 runs 15 residues. Trimming took off 5 bases at V and 10 bases at J, with 21 bases between the two ends. In DNA form, the CDR3 reads TGTGCCAGCAGCAGCTTTGCGCGGGGGGTTGACCCCCAGCATTTT. It translates to CASSSFARGVDPQHF. The variable domain in full, with the rest retrieved from reference TRBV7-8 and TRBJ1-5, is GAGVSQSPRYKVAKRGQDVALRCDPISGHVSLFWYQQALGQGPEFLTYFQNEAQLDKSGLPSDRFFAERPEGSVSTLKIQRTQQEDSAVYLCASSSFARGVDPQHFGDGTRLSIL.

This clone came up a few times. One end of the junction fails to match germline, which may point to a read error. The chain links TRBV28 to TRBJ1-6; the D gene is possibly TRBD1 (5 bases). The V gene's germline CDR1 is MDHEN and CDR2 SYDVKM. This CDR3 region has 12 residues. The DNA of the CDR3 is TGTGCCGGCAGGGTTTCGGATTCACCCCTCCACTTT. Translated, it gives CAGRVSDSPLHF.

This clone was picked up a small number of times. The chain employs TRBV6-2 or TRBV6-3 and TRBJ2-1, with D maybe TRBD2 (6 bases). Deletions cut 4 bases from V and 5 bases from J, with 15 bases between. CDR1 and CDR2 (germline): MNHEY, SVGEGT. The CDR3 totals 15 residues. The CDR3 sequence: CASSSLSGDHNEQFF. The CDR3 coding sequence is TGTGCCAGCAGTTCCCTATCGGGAGACCACAATGAGCAGTTCTTC.

Details on this clone: A read error may produce the germline difference seen at one junction end. This chain connects TRBV20-1 to TRBJ1-5, with a tentative D call TRBD1 (6 bases). The V gene's germline CDR1 is DFQATT and CDR2 SNEGSKA (reference sequence). The CDR3 has 14 amino acids. The CDR3 DNA follows: TGCAGTGCTAGATCCGAAGGGGGGACTGGGCCCAAGCATTTT. It encodes CSARSEGGTGPKHF.

On this clone: Since a much larger clone is just one base distant, this may be a read error. The chain carries TRBV6-4 and TRBJ2-1; TRBD2 matches at 9 bases. The CDR3 is 14 residues long. CDR1 MRHNA and CDR2 SNTAGT come from the germline V gene. CDR3: CAISLLAGAGEQFF. In DNA form, the CDR3 reads TGTGCCATCAGTTTATTAGCGGGAGCGGGTGAGCAGTTCTTC.

This clone was picked up a small number of times. A much larger clone is a single base away; this may be a read error. The V and J genes are TRBV29-1 and TRBJ2-5; D might be TRBD1 (6 bases). The CDR3 runs to 12 residues. In germline, CDR1 is SQVTM, CDR2 ANQGSEA. The CDR3 reads CSVETGVETKYF. The CDR3 nucleotides read TGCAGCGTTGAGACAGGTGTAGAGACCAAGTACTTC.

This clone has at least ten counts. The J gene is TRBJ2-4, the V gene TRBV6-1, with D perhaps matching TRBD2 (6 bases). CDR1 is MNHNS, CDR2 SASEGT, per germline. V lost 6 bases to trimming and J lost 15 bases, with 15 bases between them. The CDR3 is 11 residues long. CDR3 sequence reads: CASSEGLIMYF. The CDR3 nucleotides are TGTGCCAGCAGCGAGGGACTCATCATGTACTTC.

This rearrangement joins TRBV6-1 to TRBJ1-6; no firm D call. Germline values: CDR1 MNHNS, CDR2 SASEGT. The CDR3 length is 12 residues. V lost 2 bases and J 9 bases, leaving 5 bases between the germline ends. The CDR3 region has the DNA TGTGCCAGCAGTGAATGGGGTTCACCCCTCCACTTT. Its protein product is CASSEWGSPLHF.

This clone has a handful of counts. The rearrangement joins TRBV20-1 to TRBJ2-1; 14 bases map to TRBD2. J gave up 7 bases and V 0 bases, and 5 bases lay outside the gene matches. The CDR3 consists of 16 residues. The germline CDR1 and CDR2 sequences are DFQATT and SNEGSKA (reference sequence). The CDR3 protein is CSARDLGTSGRNEQFF. CDR3 DNA sequence: TGCAGTGCTAGAGATCTGGGGACTAGCGGGAGAAATGAGCAGTTCTTC.

This clone came up many times. V is TRBV12-3 or TRBV12-4 and J is TRBJ2-1; 7 positions match TRBD2. This CDR3 spans 10 amino acids. V lost 7 bases, J lost 10 bases, and 1 base stayed unmatched. The CDR3 DNA sequence: TGTGCCAGCATGGGAGGGGAGCAGTTCTTC. Translated: CASMGGEQFF.

This clone was seen a handful of times. The chain carries TRBV3-1 and TRBJ2-3; D not resolved. The CDR3 runs to 13 residues. Germline V CDR1 and CDR2: LGHDT, YNNKEL (reference sequence). Trimming pared 1 base from V and 7 bases from J, leaving 9 bases between. In DNA form, the CDR3 reads TGTGCCAGCAGCCAAGGTAATCTAAATACGCAGTATTTT. This translates into CASSQGNLNTQYF.

This clone occurred a few times. Other nucleotide sequences from this sample produce the same CDR3. The chain couples TRBV28 to TRBJ2-1, with a tentative D call TRBD2 (5 bases). The CDR3 covers 12 residues. V was clipped by 5 bases and J by 6 bases, with 8 bases between them. Germline CDR1 is MDHEN and CDR2 is SYDVKM. DNA of the CDR3: TGTGCCAGCAGTCATGGAGGCAATGAGCAGTTCTTC. This sequence encodes CASSHGGNEQFF.

This clone was observed many times. The genes are TRBV2 and TRBJ2-4, with TRBD1 identical over 7 bases. Per the germline V gene, CDR1 is SNHLY and CDR2 is FYNNEI. Unmatched junction bases numbered 11, after V lost 6 bases and J lost 0 bases. This CDR3 spans 17 amino acids. DNA of the CDR3: TGTGCCAGCAGCACCGGGACAGCCATATTAGCCAAAAACATTCAGTACTTC. Protein product: CASSTGTAILAKNIQYF.

This clone was seen a handful of times. V and J are TRBV27 and TRBJ2-7; D not resolved. The germline CDR1 and CDR2 sequences are MNHEY and SMNVEV (reference sequence). The CDR3 totals 11 residues. V lost 10 bases to trimming and J lost 3 bases, with 10 bases between them. The DNA of the CDR3 is TGTGCCAACACTCTCTTCTACGAGCAGTACTTC. Its translation is CANTLFYEQYF.

This clone was picked up many times. This chain joins TRBV11-1 and TRBJ2-5; 11 bases are shared with TRBD2. This CDR3 region has 16 residues. V gave up 1 base and J gave up 0 bases; unmatched junction bases: 1. The germline gives CDR1 SGHAT, CDR2 FQDESV (reference sequence). The chain's CDR3 is CASSLGLAGNQETQYF. CDR3 nucleotide sequence: TGTGCCAGCAGCTTAGGACTAGCGGGAAACCAAGAGACCCAGTACTTC. Complete variable domain (other parts from reference TRBV11-1 and TRBJ2-5): EAEVAQSPRYKITEKSQAVAFWCDPISGHATLYWYRQILGQGPELLVQFQDESVVDDSQLPKDRFSAERLKGVDSTLKIQPAELGDSAMYLCASSLGLAGNQETQYFGPGTRLLVL.

This clone was counted at least ten times. This chain joins TRBV12-3 or TRBV12-4 and TRBJ1-3; D gene unclear. Between the trimmed V and J ends, which lost 3 bases and 2 bases, there was a span of 2 bases. The CDR3 is 12 amino acids. CDR3 sequence: CASSFAGNTIYF. For the CDR3, the DNA is TGTGCCAGCAGTTTTGCTGGAAACACCATATATTTT.

The V and J genes are TRBV20-1 and TRBJ2-1, with 12 bases matching TRBD1. Unmatched junction bases numbered 15, after V lost 6 bases and J lost 12 bases. Germline V CDR1 and CDR2: DFQATT, SNEGSKA (reference sequence). The CDR3 length is 15 residues. Written as DNA, the CDR3 is TGCAGTGCCCAAGGCGTGGGACAGGGGGCGGTCGGGCAGTTCTTC. It translates to CSAQGVGQGAVGQFF.

This clone was observed at least ten times. The chain is built from TRBV20-1 and TRBJ2-5, with D possibly being TRBD1 (5 bases). The CDR3 is 11 residues long. With 3 bases removed from V and 4 bases from J, the gap between germline ends came to 6 bases. Germline V lookup: CDR1 DFQATT, CDR2 SNEGSKA (reference sequence). The CDR3, as DNA: TGCAGTGCTAGGGGGCTAGAGACCCAGTACTTC. Protein product: CSARGLETQYF.

The table lists this clone with many counts. This chain connects TRBV28 to TRBJ2-4, with TRBD2 matching 8 bases. Germline V CDR1 and CDR2: MDHEN, SYDVKM. J gave up 6 bases and V 11 bases, and 9 bases lay outside the gene matches. This CDR3 contains 13 residues. The CDR3 nucleotides read TGTGCCGGTGGGGCTAGCGGGCGAAACATTCAGTACTTC. Translated: CAGGASGRNIQYF.

This clone was seen repeatedly, ten times or more. The CDR3 spells CASSLRASQETQYF. DNA for the CDR3: TGTGCCAGCAGCTTGAGGGCTTCACAAGAGACCCAGTACTTC. This chain uses TRBV11-2 with TRBJ2-5; tentative D call: TRBD2 (5 bases). The CDR3 extends over 14 amino acids. Germline assignment: CDR1 SGHAT and CDR2 FQNNGV. V lost 3 bases, J lost 2 bases, and 10 bases lay in between.